These 30 T cell receptor beta chains came from one sample sequenced in a study of cytomegalovirus exposure and HLA in healthy donors (dated by TCRdb to about 2017). The library was prepared using the immunoSEQ multiplex PCR assay. For the multiplex PCR, a mixture combining 60 forward primers for TCR Vbeta segments and 13 reverse primers for TCR Jbeta segments was used. TCRdb took this table from immuneACCESS and kept in-frame rearrangements with V and J called. Such tables lack part of the clones; where checked against another copy, unresolved V genes explain under half of the gap, and the rest is unexplained. The sample records 150,000 to 200,000 clones, about three quarters of which are singletons. The ten largest clones add up to around 3.5% of the sample. Sequenced: PBMCs. Every receptor here comes from a woman aged 55-70 years in good health and CMV-seropositive.

This chain links TRBV19 with TRBJ1-2; 10 bases match TRBD1. V was clipped by 8 bases and J by 4 bases; unmatched bases: 4. This CDR3 has 13 amino acids. CDR1 is LNHDA, CDR2 SQIVND, per germline (reference sequence). The DNA for the CDR3 is TGTGCCAGTTCGGACAGGGGGTCCTATGGCTACACCTTC. Protein product: CASSDRGSYGYTF.

V usage is TRBV5-8 and J usage is TRBJ1-6; maybe TRBD1 (6 bases). The length of the CDR3 is 14 residues. The germline V and J ends were trimmed by 2 bases and 9 bases, with 12 bases remaining between them. The germline CDR1 and CDR2 sequences are SGHTS and YDEGEE. The CDR3 sequence is CASSFRGAGSPLHF. Here the CDR3 DNA reads TGTGCCAGCAGCTTCCGGGGGGCTGGTTCACCCCTCCACTTT.

V gene TRBV5-1 combines with J gene TRBJ1-6; D gene unclear. V lost 4 bases and J 15 bases, leaving 11 bases between the germline ends. Per the germline V gene, CDR1 is SGHRS and CDR2 is YFSETQ. There are 11 residues in the CDR3. CDR3 residues: CASSLGGCLHF. CDR3 nucleotides: TGCGCCAGCAGCCTCGGAGGGTGCCTCCACTTT.

The rearrangement links TRBV19 to TRBJ2-7; a weak D match, TRBD1 (6 bases). CDR3 size: 13 residues. Germline V gives CDR1 LNHDA, CDR2 SQIVND (reference sequence). Trimming took 4 bases from V and 5 from J, leaving 12 bases between them. The CDR3 nucleotides are TGTGCCAGTAGTAACCAGGGGCGGGACGAGCAGTACTTC. Its protein is CASSNQGRDEQYF.

The chain uses TRBV5-1 and TRBJ1-3, with unresolved D. CDR3 length: 16 residues. The V gene lost 0 bases and the J gene lost 0 bases, with 10 bases spanning the gap. Germline V gene lookup returns CDR1 SGHRS and CDR2 YFSETQ. As DNA, the CDR3 is TGCGCCAGCAGCTTGGGTGGGAGTTTCTCTGGAAACACCATATATTTT. This encodes CASSLGGSFSGNTIYF.

The chain links TRBV19 to TRBJ2-7; 8 nucleotides agree with TRBD1. The CDR3 spans 15 residues. The junction had 8 bases not matched to a gene; V was cut back by 3 bases and J by 4 bases. Germline lookup yields CDR1 LNHDA and CDR2 SQIVND (reference sequence). This CDR3 reads CASSIPRQGKYEQYF. In nucleotides, the CDR3 is TGTGCCAGTAGTATTCCGCGACAGGGGAAATACGAGCAGTACTTC.

The rearrangement uses TRBV7-2 and TRBJ1-2; tentative D call: TRBD1 (5 bases). The CDR3 contains 16 residues. Trimming shortened V by 1 base and J by 1 base, and 13 bases separated the two germline ends. Germline V gene data show CDR1 as SGHTA and CDR2 as FQGNSA. The CDR3 here is CASSLGLRQINYGYTF. The CDR3 DNA sequence: TGTGCCAGCAGCTTAGGTTTGAGACAGATTAACTATGGCTACACCTTC. The whole variable domain, remainder taken from reference TRBV7-2 and TRBJ1-2, is GAGVSQSPSNKVTEKGKDVELRCDPISGHTALYWYRQSLGQGLEFLIYFQGNSAPDKSGLPSDRFSAERTGGSVSTLTIQRTQQEDSAVYLCASSLGLRQINYGYTFGSGTRLTVV.

This sequence joins TRBV9 and TRBJ2-3, with D unresolved. Germline V gene lookup returns CDR1 SGDLS and CDR2 YYNGEE. This CDR3 is built from 12 residues. Trimming pared 3 bases from V and 4 bases from J, leaving 6 bases between. Here the CDR3 reads CASSGAADTQYF. CDR3 coding DNA: TGTGCCAGCAGCGGGGCAGCAGATACGCAGTATTTT.

The rearrangement joins TRBV7-9 to TRBJ1-4; D might be TRBD1 (6 bases). Germline V gene sequence: CDR1 SEHNR, CDR2 FQNEAQ (reference sequence). The V end was cut by 8 bases, the J end by 5 bases, with 18 bases between. The CDR3 contains 15 residues. The CDR3 DNA reads as TGTGCCAGCCCGTCCCCGGGACAAAACAATGAAAAACTGTTTTTT. This translates into CASPSPGQNNEKLFF. Full variable domain (remainder filled in from reference TRBV7-9 and TRBJ1-4): DTGVSQNPRHKITKRGQNVTFRCDPISEHNRLYWYRQTLGQGPEFLTYFQNEAQLEKSRLLSDRFSAERPKGSFSTLEIQRTEQGDSAMYLCASPSPGQNNEKLFFGSGTQLSVL.

The gene calls are TRBV4-1 and TRBJ1-4; D gene ambiguous. Germline-derived CDR1 and CDR2 are MGHRA and YSYEKL. This CDR3 has 15 amino acids. V gave up 4 bases and J gave up 0 bases, with 9 bases separating them. The CDR3 sequence is CASSLREATNEKLFF. The CDR3 DNA is TGCGCCAGCAGCCTTAGGGAGGCAACTAATGAAAAACTGTTTTTT.

The chain couples TRBV7-3 to TRBJ2-3; TRBD1 agrees at 7 bases. Unmatched junction bases numbered 10, after V lost 0 bases and J lost 4 bases. This CDR3 contains 17 residues. Germline V gene data show CDR1 as SGHTA and CDR2 as FQGTGA. The CDR3 DNA reads as TGTGCCAGCAGCTTAACTGGCCGGACAGGAGTCCCAGATACGCAGTATTTT. It is translated as CASSLTGRTGVPDTQYF.

This clone was recorded once. This sequence joins TRBV5-1 and TRBJ1-2, with D possibly matching TRBD1 (5 bases). The V end lost 1 base, the J end lost 5 bases, and 15 bases lay between the germline ends. The germline gives CDR1 SGHRS, CDR2 YFSETQ. The CDR3 is made up of 15 amino acids. The CDR3 region has the DNA TGCGCCAGCAGCTTGACCCAGGGCCCCCTATATGGCTACACCTTC. Protein sequence: CASSLTQGPLYGYTF.

This sequence joins TRBV6-6 and TRBJ1-1; D unclear. The CDR3 is made up of 13 amino acids. Germline CDR1 reads MNHNY; CDR2 reads SVGAGI (reference sequence). V was pared by 7 bases and J by 5 bases, with 14 bases between. CDR3 in amino acids: CASTTRGKTEAFF. CDR3 in DNA: TGTGCCAGCACCACACGGGGAAAAACTGAAGCTTTCTTT.

V usage is TRBV30 and J usage is TRBJ1-5; D is perhaps TRBD1 (6 bases). V was trimmed by 5 bases and J by 3 bases, leaving 8 bases between them. This CDR3 contains 12 residues. Germline V CDR1 and CDR2: GTSNPN, SVGIG (reference sequence). In DNA, the CDR3 is TGTGCCTGGGGACAGCCCAATCAGCCCCAGCATTTT. Its translation is CAWGQPNQPQHF.

The chain uses TRBV7-2 and TRBJ2-7, with TRBD2 as a possible D gene (7 bases). Germline CDR1 is SGHTA and CDR2 is FQGNSA. The CDR3 consists of 15 residues. Deletions cut 5 bases from V and 4 bases from J, with 18 bases between. CDR3 nucleotides: TGTGCCAGCAGCCCTCCTTGGGGGGGCCCATACGAGCAGTACTTC. It codes for CASSPPWGGPYEQYF.

This sequence joins TRBV27 and TRBJ2-7; D may be TRBD1 (5 bases). V was shortened by 4 bases and J by 2 bases, with 15 bases between the two germline ends. This CDR3 contains 15 residues. The germline V gene has CDR1 MNHEY and CDR2 SMNVEV (reference sequence). As DNA, the CDR3 is TGTGCCAGCAGTTCCTACGGGCAGGGTACCTACGAGCAGTACTTC. It is translated as CASSSYGQGTYEQYF.

In the case of this clone: Germline and junction disagree at one end, which may indicate a read error. The chain combines TRBV19 with TRBJ2-6; perhaps TRBD1 as D (6 bases). The CDR3 length is 18 residues. Germline CDR1 LNHDA, CDR2 SQIVND (reference sequence). The CDR3 DNA follows: TGTGCCAGTAGTATTGGTACAGGGAAAAACACTGGGGCCAACGGCCTGACTTTC. Translated: CASSIGTGKNTGANGLTF.

This clone was observed a few times. The genes are TRBV19 and TRBJ1-6, with 11 bases lining up with TRBD1. With 3 bases clipped from V and 9 bases from J, the junction kept 1 base outside the gene matches. The CDR3 totals 14 residues. Germline assignment: CDR1 LNHDA and CDR2 SQIVND (reference sequence). In nucleotides, the CDR3 is TGTGCCAGTAGTATGGGACAGGGGGTTTCACCCCTCCACTTT. It encodes CASSMGQGVSPLHF. Variable domain in full (rest from reference TRBV19 and TRBJ1-6): DGGITQSPKYLFRKEGQNVTLSCEQNLNHDAMYWYRQDPGQGLRLIYYSQIVNDFQKGDIAEGYSVSREKKESFPLTVTSAQKNPTAFYLCASSMGQGVSPLHFGNGTRLTVT.

A few counts support this clone. The V call is TRBV2, the J call TRBJ1-1; D ambiguous. Germline assignment: CDR1 SNHLY and CDR2 FYNNEI. The germline V and J ends were trimmed by 6 bases and 0 bases, with 5 bases remaining between them. The length of the CDR3 is 12 residues. The CDR3 sequence: CASSRLNTEAFF. Here the CDR3 DNA reads TGTGCCAGCAGCCGGTTGAACACTGAAGCTTTCTTT.

V and J are TRBV7-3 and TRBJ2-1; D perhaps matches TRBD2 (7 bases). Germline CDR1 and CDR2: SGHTA and FQGTGA. Between the trimmed V and J ends, which lost 4 bases and 8 bases, there was a span of 15 bases. The CDR3 length is 14 residues. The CDR3 loop reads CASSSSAGAYEQFF. Here the CDR3 DNA reads TGTGCCAGCAGCTCCTCGGCGGGGGCTTATGAGCAGTTCTTC.

This chain links TRBV11-2 with TRBJ1-1, with a tentative D call TRBD1 (6 bases). Germline values: CDR1 SGHAT, CDR2 FQNNGV. The CDR3 contains 15 residues. Trimming shortened V by 5 bases and J by 3 bases, and 16 bases separated the two germline ends. The CDR3 DNA is TGTGCCAGCAGCATGTCCGGGACACGGCACACTGAAGCTTTCTTT. Protein product: CASSMSGTRHTEAFF.

This clone has only a few counts. This sequence joins TRBV5-1 and TRBJ2-1, with TRBD2 identical over 8 bases. There are 14 residues in the CDR3. Unmatched junction bases numbered 5, after V lost 4 bases and J lost 5 bases. Germline V gene data show CDR1 as SGHRS and CDR2 as YFSETQ. The CDR3 loop is CASSPGTRHNEQFF. The CDR3 region has the DNA TGCGCCAGCAGCCCCGGGACTAGGCACAATGAGCAGTTCTTC. The variable domain in full, completed from reference TRBV5-1 and TRBJ2-1, reads KAGVTQTPRYLIKTRGQQVTLSCSPISGHRSVSWYQQTPGQGLQFLFEYFSETQRNKGNFPGRFSGRQFSNSRSEMNVSTLELGDSALYLCASSPGTRHNEQFFGPGTRLTVL.

The CDR3 nucleotides read TGTGCCTGGAGTTCGGTCCAGGGAGGTCAGCCCCAGCATTTT. It translates to CAWSSVQGGQPQHF. The rearrangement links TRBV30 to TRBJ1-5; weak D call: TRBD1 (5 bases). Germline assignment: CDR1 GTSNPN and CDR2 SVGIG (reference sequence). V was shortened by 2 bases and J by 6 bases, with 14 bases between the two germline ends. The length of the CDR3 is 14 residues.

The chain uses TRBV6-1 and TRBJ1-5, with D tentatively TRBD1 (5 bases). Germline CDR1 reads MNHNS; CDR2 reads SASEGT. Trimming stripped 4 bases from V and 0 bases from J, with 10 bases between. The CDR3 contains 15 residues. The CDR3: CASSGSQGSNQPQHF. The CDR3 DNA reads as TGTGCCAGCAGTGGCAGCCAGGGTAGCAATCAGCCCCAGCATTTT.

The chain couples TRBV5-4 to TRBJ1-1, with a tentative D call TRBD1 (6 bases). The CDR3 length is 14 residues. CDR1 is SGHNT and CDR2 is YYREEE in the germline V gene (reference sequence). V dropped 3 bases and J dropped 7 bases, with 16 bases sitting between them. The CDR3 loop reads CASSSQGMMFEAFF. CDR3 DNA sequence: TGTGCCAGCAGCTCCCAGGGGATGATGTTTGAAGCTTTCTTT.

J is TRBJ2-3 and V is TRBV7-6; possible D gene TRBD1, 5 bases. The CDR3 is made up of 15 amino acids. The V end was cut by 5 bases, the J end by 4 bases, with 16 bases between. Germline lookup yields CDR1 SGHVS and CDR2 FNYEAQ. CDR3 coding DNA: TGTGCCAGCAGCCTCGGTGGGGCCAGCGCAGATACGCAGTATTTT. It translates to CASSLGGASADTQYF.

The chain uses TRBV27 and TRBJ2-2; the D gene is possibly TRBD2 (6 bases). The CDR3 consists of 14 residues. V was shortened by 7 bases and J by 4 bases, with 13 bases between the two germline ends. Germline CDR1 reads MNHEY; CDR2 reads SMNVEV (reference sequence). CDR3 nucleotides: TGTGCCAGCACACCTAGCGCAAGCACCGGGGAGCTGTTTTTT. It yields the protein CASTPSASTGELFF.

This clone was detected only a few times. This sequence joins TRBV19 and TRBJ1-1, with D maybe TRBD1 (5 bases). Trimming cost V 10 bases and J 0 bases, with 12 bases left between them. This CDR3 region has 13 residues. CDR1 is LNHDA and CDR2 is SQIVND in the germline V gene (reference sequence). The CDR3 spells CATKRGMNTEAFF. The DNA for the CDR3 is TGTGCCACCAAAAGGGGAATGAACACTGAAGCTTTCTTT.

This rearrangement joins TRBV18 to TRBJ1-5; D perhaps matches TRBD1 (6 bases). V lost 4 bases, J lost 1 base, and 11 bases lay in between. From germline, CDR1 is KGHSH and CDR2 LQKENI. The CDR3 is 15 residues long. This CDR3 is CASSLQQGSNQPQHF. Here the CDR3 DNA reads TGTGCCAGCTCACTACAGCAGGGGAGCAATCAGCCCCAGCATTTT.

The chain carries TRBV11-3 and TRBJ2-3; no definite D call. CDR1 is SGHNT and CDR2 is YENEEA in the germline V gene. V gave up 2 bases and J gave up 1 base, with 7 bases separating them. This CDR3 has 14 residues. CDR3 in amino acids: CASSLRGGTDTQYF. The DNA for the CDR3 is TGTGCCAGCAGCTTAAGAGGCGGCACAGATACGCAGTATTTT.